The present T cell receptor beta chain was sequenced within a study of cytomegalovirus exposure and HLA in healthy donors. In germline, CDR1 is LGHNA, CDR2 YNFKEQ. Trimming took off 1 base at V and 4 bases at J, with 13 bases between the two ends. The CDR3 loop spans 16 amino acids. With regard to this clone: Its target is not known.

Findings of the study overall: A missense variant in DCLRE1C was later tied to TCR beta V- and J-gene trimming. Association with HLA alleles at 0.05 false discovery rate was found for around 17,000 TCR beta sequences in a later analysis.

Primers included in the PCR were 60 Vbeta and 13 Jbeta primers. The data were produced by immunoSEQ multiplex PCR, yet TCRdb's version contains in-frame clones alone and is incomplete. The table records about 160,000 clones, 60% to 80% of them present only once. The sequencing input was PBMCs. This TCR derives from a man aged 18 to 30 in good health and CMV-seropositive. The V and J genes are TRBV4-2 and TRBJ2-2, with D maybe TRBD1 (5 bases). CDR3 DNA: TGTGCCAGCAGCCAAGCGGCAGGGTACGGCACCGGGGAGCTGTTTTTT. Protein sequence: CASSQAAGYGTGELFF.